Listed here are 23 T cell receptor beta chains from one sample, sequenced in a study of beta chain features in type 1 diabetes. Sequenced material consisted of expressed TCRB transcripts (all of the isolated RNA was reverse transcribed). Clones were read by immunoSEQ multiplex PCR, and TCRdb kept only the in-frame ones, dropping some. Here the sample spans 600,000 to 700,000 clones, roughly 12% being singletons. The study, taken as a whole, reports: Among all four CD4+ subsets, Type 1 diabetes patients had TCRB CDR3s that were moderately but significantly shorter.

These TCRs' antigens remain unknown. The sequenced material came from naive CD4+ T cells from blood. Receptors were obtained from a man in his thirties or forties with type 1 diabetes.

This clone appeared a few times. CDR3 bases: TGTGCCTACAGCTTACAGGGGAGCGTAGGATCCGACGAGCAGTACTTC. It translates to CAYSLQGSVGSDEQYF. The V and J genes are TRBV30 and TRBJ2-7, with 7 bases lining up with TRBD1. J gave up 5 bases and V 7 bases, and 20 bases lay outside the gene matches. Germline CDR1 GTSNPN, CDR2 SVGIG (reference sequence). The CDR3 is made up of 16 amino acids.

The sample holds one count of this clone. The chain is built from TRBV7-2 and TRBJ2-1, with 7 bases matching TRBD2. J gave up 3 bases and V 8 bases, and 4 bases lay outside the gene matches. Germline CDR1 is SGHTA and CDR2 is FQGNSA. The CDR3 contains 13 residues. The CDR3 bases are TGTGCCAGCGATGCGGGGGACTACAATGAGCAGTTCTTC. Translated, it gives CASDAGDYNEQFF.

The rearrangement joins TRBV10-3 to TRBJ1-1; 8 bases line up with TRBD1. Germline V lookup: CDR1 ENHRY, CDR2 SYGVKD. CDR3 length: 16 residues. Losses at the gene ends were 3 bases for V and 1 base for J; bases not matched to a gene: 7. CDR3 DNA sequence: TGTGCCATCAGTGATCCGGACAGGGAAAGGAACACTGAAGCTTTCTTT. Encoded protein: CAISDPDRERNTEAFF.

This clone was observed a few times. The gene calls are TRBV7-2 and TRBJ2-1; D unclear. There are 13 residues in the CDR3. Trimming removed 1 base at V and 9 bases at J, with 10 bases between. CDR1 is SGHTA and CDR2 is FQGNSA in the germline V gene. CDR3 bases: TGTGCCAGCAGCTTAGATTGGAGCAGTGAGCAGTTCTTC. It encodes CASSLDWSSEQFF.

The genes are TRBV2 and TRBJ1-3; D gene uncertain. The germline V gene has CDR1 SNHLY and CDR2 FYNNEI. The CDR3 runs to 13 residues. Trimming stripped 5 bases from V and 6 bases from J, with 11 bases between. The CDR3 reads CASSLDTVNTIYF. The DNA of the CDR3 is TGTGCCAGCAGTCTCGACACAGTAAACACCATATATTTT.

This clone was observed a handful of times. The V call is TRBV5-1, the J call TRBJ2-5; TRBD1 might be the D (7 bases). Germline V lookup: CDR1 SGHRS, CDR2 YFSETQ. Trimming cost V 4 bases and J 2 bases, with 24 bases left between them. The CDR3 has 18 residues. DNA for the CDR3: TGCGCCAGCAGCCCGGAGGGGAGGTGGACAGGACTACAAGAGACCCAGTACTTC. It yields the protein CASSPEGRWTGLQETQYF.

There are a few counts of this clone. The rearrangement links TRBV7-6 to TRBJ1-3; no clear D. Trimming cost V 1 base and J 3 bases, with 7 bases left between them. The length of the CDR3 is 14 residues. Germline V gene sequence: CDR1 SGHVS, CDR2 FNYEAQ. This CDR3 reads CASSLDSDGNTIYF. The DNA of the CDR3 is TGTGCCAGCAGCTTAGACTCGGATGGAAACACCATATATTTT.

The V call is TRBV7-2, the J call TRBJ2-7; 9 bases are shared with TRBD2. This CDR3 has 17 residues. V lost 5 bases and J lost 0; bases outside the gene matches: 11. Germline CDR1 reads SGHTA; CDR2 reads FQGNSA. The CDR3 protein is CASSPLGASGISYEQYF. CDR3 sequence (DNA): TGTGCCAGCAGCCCACTAGGGGCTAGCGGGATCTCCTACGAGCAGTACTTC.

This chain joins TRBV29-1 and TRBJ2-7; 7 nucleotides line up with TRBD1. The CDR3 is 12 amino acids. Trimming cost V 4 bases and J 5 bases; bases outside gene matches: 5. Germline CDR1 and CDR2: SQVTM and ANQGSEA. For the CDR3, the DNA is TGCAGCGTTGTAAAGGGGGCCCACGAGCAGTACTTC. Its translation: CSVVKGAHEQYF.

This clone has more than one count but fewer than ten. V usage is TRBV27 and J usage is TRBJ1-2; D gene unclear. CDR3 length equals 16 residues. The germline gives CDR1 MNHEY, CDR2 SMNVEV (reference sequence). V was shortened by 0 bases and J by 1 base, with 12 bases between the two germline ends. The CDR3 sequence is CASSLSVALGNYGYTF. The CDR3 coding sequence is TGTGCCAGCAGTTTATCGGTGGCATTGGGTAACTATGGCTACACCTTC.

This clone was seen a few times. The chain carries TRBV12-5 and TRBJ2-6; D is uncertain. This CDR3 region has 17 residues. V gave up 2 bases and J gave up 1 base, with 12 bases separating them. Looked up from germline, CDR1 is LGHNT and CDR2 is FRNRAP. The CDR3 DNA reads as TGTGCTAGTGGTTTGACAGTGGGTTCTTCTGGGGCCAACGTCCTGACTTTC. Translated: CASGLTVGSSGANVLTF.

The chain has TRBV25-1 and TRBJ2-3; D is perhaps TRBD1 (6 bases). The ends were cut back, 4 bases at V and 10 bases at J, with 12 bases in the middle. CDR1 and CDR2 from the germline V gene are MGHDK and SYGVNS. This CDR3 spans 12 amino acids. The CDR3 DNA reads TGTGCCAGCAGTGGGCAGGGGTCTTCGCAGTATTTT. Translated, it gives CASSGQGSSQYF. Together with reference TRBV25-1 and TRBJ2-3, the CDR3 gives the full variable domain: EADIYQTPRYLVIGTGKKITLECSQTMGHDKMYWYQQDPGMELHLIHYSYGVNSTEKGDLSSESTVSRIRTEHFPLTLESARPSHTSQYLCASSGQGSSQYFGPGTRLTVL.

This clone turned up a few times. The rearrangement uses TRBV7-9 and TRBJ2-1, with TRBD2 identical over 8 bases. CDR3 length: 16 amino acids. CDR1 and CDR2 from the germline V gene are SEHNR and FQNEAQ (reference sequence). The trim removed 5 bases at V and 7 bases at J, leaving 13 bases unmatched. The CDR3 loop reads CASSAPRSGTSNEQFF. The CDR3 nucleotides are TGTGCCAGCAGCGCACCACGATCCGGGACTAGTAATGAGCAGTTCTTC.

V and J are TRBV19 and TRBJ2-2; D is perhaps TRBD1 or TRBD2 (5 bases each). The ends were cut back, 7 bases at V and 6 bases at J, with 24 bases in the middle. CDR3 size: 17 residues. CDR1 is LNHDA, CDR2 SQIVND, per germline (reference sequence). The CDR3 sequence: CASTNVGAPGGAGELFF. The DNA for the CDR3 is TGTGCCAGTACCAACGTCGGGGCTCCCGGAGGCGCCGGGGAGCTGTTTTTT.

J is TRBJ2-3 and V is TRBV6-6; perhaps TRBD2 as D (6 bases). V was cut by 2 bases and J by 1 base, with 10 bases left in between. There are 15 residues in the CDR3. Germline V gives CDR1 MNHNY, CDR2 SVGAGI (reference sequence). CDR3 nucleotide sequence: TGTGCCAGCAGTTACGGCGGGGCACGCACAGATACGCAGTATTTT. This codes for CASSYGGARTDTQYF.

This clone appeared a few times. This chain links TRBV5-6 with TRBJ2-1, with D perhaps TRBD1 (6 bases). This CDR3 has 14 amino acids. The V gene lost 4 bases and the J gene lost 4 bases, with 12 bases spanning the gap. Looked up from germline, CDR1 is SGHDT and CDR2 is YYEEEE. The CDR3 DNA is TGTGCCAGCAGCCAACGGGGACAATACAATGAGCAGTTCTTC. This codes for CASSQRGQYNEQFF.

This clone turned up a few times. This sequence joins TRBV14 and TRBJ2-7; TRBD2 aligns across 11 bases. This CDR3 has 15 amino acids. With 4 bases clipped from V and 8 bases from J, the junction kept 10 bases outside the gene matches. The germline V gene encodes CDR1 SGHDN and CDR2 FVKESK. CDR3: CASSPQLAGDDKQYF. The DNA for the CDR3 is TGTGCCAGCAGCCCCCAACTAGCGGGGGATGACAAGCAGTACTTC.

This clone was detected only a few times. V and J are TRBV7-6 and TRBJ2-5; 8 bases fit TRBD1. Trimming removed 7 bases from V and 3 bases from J; junction bases left unmatched: 13. Looked up from germline, CDR1 is SGHVS and CDR2 is FNYEAQ. This CDR3 is built from 16 residues. CDR3 bases: TGTGCCAGCACCATTCACCCCCCAGGGGGCAAAGAGACCCAGTACTTC. Encoded protein: CASTIHPPGGKETQYF.

This clone was detected a few times. The genes are TRBV7-9 and TRBJ2-6; D uncertain. V was trimmed by 3 bases and J by 2 bases, leaving 5 bases between them. Germline CDR1 is SEHNR and CDR2 is FQNEAQ (reference sequence). This CDR3 has 14 residues. CDR3 DNA sequence: TGTGCCAGCAGCTTTTACCCTGGGGCCAACGTCCTGACTTTC. Residues: CASSFYPGANVLTF. Full variable domain (missing parts from reference TRBV7-9 and TRBJ2-6): DTGVSQNPRHKITKRGQNVTFRCDPISEHNRLYWYRQTLGQGPEFLTYFQNEAQLEKSRLLSDRFSAERPKGSFSTLEIQRTEQGDSAMYLCASSFYPGANVLTFGAGSRLTVL.

This clone has a handful of counts. The rearrangement uses TRBV9 and TRBJ2-5; no clear D gene. The germline V gene has CDR1 SGDLS and CDR2 YYNGEE. The CDR3 is made up of 18 amino acids. V shed 0 bases and J shed 5 bases, with 23 bases lying between them. CDR3 coding DNA: TGTGCCAGCAGCGTAGGGAATCTGGTGGCTAGTAGGGCGGAGACCCAGTACTTC. The encoded protein is CASSVGNLVASRAETQYF. The full variable domain, in which reference TRBV9 and TRBJ2-5 provide the parts outside the CDR3, is DSGVTQTPKHLITATGQRVTLRCSPRSGDLSVYWYQQSLDQGLQFLIQYYNGEERAKGNILERFSAQQFPDLHSELNLSSLELGDSALYFCASSVGNLVASRAETQYFGPGTRLLVL.

Only a few counts were recorded for this clone. The V gene is TRBV4-1, the J gene TRBJ2-7; D is unclear. Germline V lookup: CDR1 MGHRA, CDR2 YSYEKL. V was clipped by 0 bases and J by 3 bases, with 12 bases between them. The CDR3 contains 15 residues. The CDR3 sequence is CASSQESREDYEQYF. As DNA, the CDR3 is TGCGCCAGCAGCCAAGAAAGCCGCGAGGACTACGAGCAGTACTTC.

The chain joins TRBV18 to TRBJ2-3; weak D call: TRBD2 (5 bases). The CDR3 spans 15 residues. Per the germline V gene, CDR1 is KGHSH and CDR2 is LQKENI. Deletions cut 1 base from V and 7 bases from J, with 15 bases between. The CDR3 region is CASSPRDSVDHTQYF. The CDR3 DNA reads TGTGCCAGCTCACCACGTGATAGCGTAGATCATACGCAGTATTTT.

The chain combines TRBV5-1 with TRBJ2-6; the match to TRBD1 covers 9 bases. The V gene's germline CDR1 is SGHRS and CDR2 YFSETQ. The junction had 5 bases not matched to a gene; V was cut back by 4 bases and J by 0 bases. The CDR3 has 17 amino acids. The chain's CDR3 is CASSPQGAFSGANVLTF. The CDR3 DNA reads TGCGCCAGCAGCCCACAGGGGGCCTTCTCTGGGGCCAACGTCCTGACTTTC.